Shown below are 11 T cell receptor beta chains from a single sample sequenced in a study of control samples from healthy donors and cancer patients. Clones were read by immunoSEQ multiplex PCR, and TCRdb kept only the in-frame ones, dropping some. This sample has 150,000 to 200,000 clones, with roughly 95% found just once. Sequencing was performed on blood. These TCRs come from a woman in her twenties or thirties in good health.

The rearrangement links TRBV6-5 to TRBJ2-1; 7 nucleotides line up with TRBD1. Per the germline V gene, CDR1 is MNHEY and CDR2 is SVGAGI. The CDR3 runs 15 residues. J gave up 8 bases and V 0 bases, and 7 bases lay outside the gene matches. Here the CDR3 reads CASSYSPETGYEQFF. DNA of the CDR3: TGTGCCAGCAGTTACTCACCCGAGACAGGGTATGAGCAGTTCTTC.

This rearrangement joins TRBV2 to TRBJ1-2; no clear D gene. The V end was cut by 9 bases, the J end by 4 bases, with 12 bases between. Per the germline V gene, CDR1 is SNHLY and CDR2 is FYNNEI. The CDR3 consists of 12 residues. The CDR3 loop reads CASKVAGYGYTF. The CDR3 DNA follows: TGTGCCAGTAAAGTGGCGGGCTATGGCTACACCTTC.

This rearrangement joins TRBV3-1 (or the pseudogene TRBV3-2) to TRBJ2-5; D is unclear. V was pared by 4 bases and J by 0 bases, with 12 bases between. Germline V CDR1 and CDR2: LGHDT, YNNKEL (reference sequence). The CDR3 contains 15 residues. For the CDR3, the DNA is TGTGCCAGCAGCCTACGGACCGATTACCAAGAGACCCAGTACTTC. Amino acids: CASSLRTDYQETQYF.

The chain couples TRBV28 to TRBJ1-5; 7 bases line up with TRBD1. Germline V gene lookup returns CDR1 MDHEN and CDR2 SYDVKM. The CDR3 length is 15 residues. Trimming removed 6 bases from V and 4 bases from J; junction bases left unmatched: 9. The CDR3 region is CASSLRQGGNQPQHF. The CDR3 DNA follows: TGTGCCAGCAGCTTAAGACAGGGAGGGAATCAGCCCCAGCATTTT.

This chain connects TRBV7-9 to TRBJ1-4; 11 bases map to TRBD1. Per germline, CDR1 SEHNR and CDR2 FQNEAQ (reference sequence). V lost 4 bases and J lost 10; bases outside the gene matches: 14. CDR3 length equals 17 residues. For the CDR3, the DNA is TGTGCCAGCAGCTCCGGGACAGGGGGAAACCTGAGGGGAAAACTGTTTTTT. Encoded protein: CASSSGTGGNLRGKLFF.

This clone has more than one count but fewer than ten. In DNA, the CDR3 is TGCGCCAGCAGCTTTGGTATAGGACAGCAAGAGACCCAGTACTTC. Residues: CASSFGIGQQETQYF. The chain has TRBV5-1 and TRBJ2-5; perhaps TRBD1 as D (6 bases). In germline, CDR1 is SGHRS, CDR2 YFSETQ. V lost 2 bases and J lost 2, with 13 bases in between. The length of the CDR3 is 15 residues.

The chain is built from TRBV12-5 and TRBJ2-1; no clear D. V lost 3 bases and J 5 bases, leaving 5 bases between the germline ends. The CDR3 has 12 residues. Germline lookup yields CDR1 LGHNT and CDR2 FRNRAP. This CDR3 reads CASGFSNNEQFF. The CDR3 DNA reads TGTGCTAGTGGTTTCAGTAACAATGAGCAGTTCTTC. Full variable domain (remainder filled in from reference TRBV12-5 and TRBJ2-1): DARVTQTPRHKVTEMGQEVTMRCQPILGHNTVFWYRQTMMQGLELLAYFRNRAPLDDSGMPKDRFSAEMPDATLATLKIQPSEPRDSAVYFCASGFSNNEQFFGPGTRLTVL.

The chain combines TRBV30 with TRBJ2-7, with 8 bases lining up with TRBD1. The J segment lost 5 bases and the V segment lost 3 bases, leaving 12 bases of the junction unmatched. In germline, CDR1 is GTSNPN, CDR2 SVGIG (reference sequence). CDR3 length: 15 amino acids. The CDR3: CAWSADRGAGHEQYF. CDR3 coding DNA: TGTGCCTGGAGCGCAGACAGGGGCGCTGGACACGAGCAGTACTTC.

The rearrangement joins TRBV5-1 to TRBJ1-6; D is unresolved. This CDR3 contains 13 residues. Germline V CDR1 and CDR2: SGHRS, YFSETQ. Trimming removed 2 bases at V and 8 bases at J, with 8 bases between. CDR3 nucleotides: TGCGCCAGCAGCTTCGGGGAGGATTCACCCCTCCACTTT. As protein: CASSFGEDSPLHF.

Comments on this clone: This specimen includes other DNA sequences encoding the same CDR3. The chain is built from TRBV3-1 (or the pseudogene TRBV3-2) and TRBJ2-3; D gene ambiguous. CDR1 is LGHDT, CDR2 YNNKEL, per germline (reference sequence). This CDR3 has 13 amino acids. V was shortened by 3 bases and J by 4 bases, with 8 bases between the two germline ends. CDR3 protein: CASSQQVSDTQYF. CDR3 DNA sequence: TGTGCCAGCAGCCAGCAGGTCTCAGATACGCAGTATTTT.

The rearrangement joins TRBV5-1 to TRBJ1-1; D is undetermined. From germline, CDR1 is SGHRS and CDR2 YFSETQ. The CDR3 is 15 amino acids. V lost 0 bases and J 7 bases, leaving 16 bases between the germline ends. The CDR3 protein is CASSLGWPLDGEAFF. Written as DNA, the CDR3 is TGCGCCAGCAGCTTGGGTTGGCCGCTCGACGGTGAAGCTTTCTTT.